Listed here are 4 T cell receptor beta chains from one sample, sequenced in a study of cytomegalovirus exposure and HLA in healthy donors. Primers: 60 Vbeta forward and 13 Jbeta reverse. Produced via immunoSEQ multiplex PCR; TCRdb's table is partial and in-frame only. The sample has roughly 200,000 clones; around three quarters are singletons. What was sequenced was PBMCs. All receptors come from a man aged 25-45 years in good health and CMV-seronegative.

The rearrangement links TRBV5-4 to TRBJ1-2, with 10 bases matching TRBD1. V dropped 4 bases and J dropped 3; count of bases not matched to a gene: 3. The CDR3 is 14 residues long. Per the germline V gene, CDR1 is SGHNT and CDR2 is YYREEE (reference sequence). In nucleotides, the CDR3 is TGTGCCAGCAGCGGCGGGACAGGGGACTATGGCTACACCTTC. This gives the protein CASSGGTGDYGYTF. The whole variable domain, filled in from reference TRBV5-4 and TRBJ1-2, reads ETGVTQSPTHLIKTRGQQVTLRCSSQSGHNTVSWYQQALGQGPQFIFQYYREEENGRGNFPPRFSGLQFPNYSSELNVNALELDDSALYLCASSGGTGDYGYTFGSGTRLTVV.

The genes are TRBV27 and TRBJ2-7; the match to TRBD1 covers 7 bases. Trimming removed 6 bases from V and 0 bases from J; junction bases left unmatched: 11. CDR1 and CDR2 (germline): MNHEY, SMNVEV (reference sequence). The CDR3 is made up of 16 amino acids. The CDR3 region has the DNA TGTGCCAGCAGAGCTGAACCGGGACAGAGCTCCTACGAGCAGTACTTC. Its translation is CASRAEPGQSSYEQYF.

The CDR3 DNA sequence: TGTGCCTGGATGGGGACTAGCGGGAGAATCCACGAGAGGTACTTC. Encoded protein: CAWMGTSGRIHERYF. This chain links TRBV30 with TRBJ2-5; 14 bases agree with TRBD2. CDR3 length equals 15 residues. Per the germline V gene, CDR1 is GTSNPN and CDR2 is SVGIG (reference sequence). V was clipped by 4 bases and J by 13 bases; unmatched bases: 14.

This chain connects TRBV11-1 to TRBJ2-7; the match to TRBD2 covers 9 bases. CDR3 length equals 15 residues. In germline, CDR1 is SGHAT, CDR2 FQDESV (reference sequence). J lost 3 bases, V lost 5 bases, and 8 bases had no gene match. The CDR3 DNA reads TGTGCCAGCAGCCCCCTCGTTAGCGGGAGCTACGAGCAGTACTTC. This gives the protein CASSPLVSGSYEQYF.